This T cell receptor beta chain originates from a study of regulatory T cells. Overall study results and limits: In CD3G-deficient patients, conventional CD4+ T cells were enriched for hydrophobic CDR3 residues at positions 6 and 7.

The primer mix had 52 TRBV and 13 TRBJ primers. Generated by immunoSEQ multiplex PCR, the TCRdb table keeps only in-frame clones and is missing some. The sample has tens of thousands of clones; 85% to 95% are singletons. Germline V lookup: CDR1 MDHEN, CDR2 SYDVKM. V was clipped by 4 bases and J by 2 bases; unmatched bases: 7. This CDR3 has 15 amino acids. Sorting split CD4+ cells into CD25-high CD127-low Tregs and CD25-low CD127-high conventional T cells. Regarding this clone: Its target is not known.

The sequenced material came from conventional CD4+ T cells sorted from blood. The source of this sequence is a child under 10 years old with CD3G deficiency. This rearrangement joins TRBV28 to TRBJ2-7, with 8 bases lining up with TRBD2. The CDR3 sequence is CASSSRTSSTYEQYF. Here the CDR3 DNA reads TGTGCCAGCAGTTCCAGGACTAGCAGTACCTACGAGCAGTACTTC.